This T cell receptor (beta chain) comes out of a study of graft-versus-host responses after intestinal transplantation (dated by TCRdb to the early 2020s). Study-wide context: The transplants that recipients received were multivisceral, liver-intestinal, or isolated intestinal. Graft-versus-host and host-versus-graft alloreactive T cell clones were tracked in the graft, circulation and bone marrow after intestinal transplantation using bulk TCR-beta CDR3 sequencing. Instead of going to the commercial service, samples from a few later patients were sequenced in-house on an Illumina MiSeq and processed with MiXCR. A peak of at least 4% donor T cells among recipient peripheral blood mononuclear cells was the definition used for donor T cell macrochimerism. Alloreactive clones were identified by sequencing pre-transplant mixed lymphocyte reaction products and comparing them with unstimulated pre-transplant donor and recipient T cells. Of the 20 to 25 intestinal transplant recipients enrolled in the cohort, one of whom was a retransplant, a few patients without pretransplant specimens were excluded. Every recipient was given anti-thymocyte globulin induction, followed by around three years of maintenance tacrolimus and steroids.

The sample's time point label is to be understood as: cells obtained before transplantation from donor or recipient. CD3+CD4+ and CD3+CD8+ populations were FACS-sorted from unstimulated pre-transplant donor and recipient cells taken from spleen or lymph nodes. Study-wide conclusions, independent of this receptor: GvH clones were detected in recipient bone marrow, and some appeared earlier in ileal mucosa or blood, consistent with an intestinal mucosal origin. In the allografts of patients with donor T cell macrochimerism, GvH to HvG T cell clonal ratios were high. The conclusions were limited by the relatively low number and heterogeneity of the intestinal transplant patients. Peak levels of circulating GvH clones were associated with declines in HvG clones early after transplant.

The library was generated by the immunoSEQ multiplex PCR assay. For most patients, genomic DNA was isolated with the Qiagen DNeasy Blood and Tissue Kit and shipped frozen to Adaptive Biotechnologies for TCR sequencing. Adaptive Biotechnologies carried out high-throughput TCR-beta CDR3 sequencing of genomic DNA for most patients. The published analysis was carried out like this. TCR sequencing data for some 19 patients were retrieved from Adaptive's ImmunoSEQ software; three other patients were processed with MiXCR and VDJtools. CD4 versus CD8 sorting errors were corrected by removing sequences found in both subsets at a frequency ratio below 5:1. CDR3 nucleotide sequences shared by donor and recipient were removed because the origin of these sequences could not be assigned. Alloreactive clones required at least 2-fold expansion over unstimulated cells and minimum CFSE-low frequency of 0.002% (template counts) or 0.001% (read counts). Clones detected in sequenced pre-transplant spleen, lymph node, or MLR CFSE-low populations of the donor or recipient were defined as mappable. Cumulative frequency of alloreactive clones was calculated as a percentage of all sequences weighted by copy number. The table comes from immuneACCESS by way of TCRdb, which keeps in-frame sequences with V and J called. Part of the clones is missing from these tables; in studies checked, under half for an unresolved V gene and the rest for unknown reasons. V and J calls and clone size are those listed in that table; D and trimming were worked out from the DNA. This sample is represented by about 86,000 clones; around 89% of them were singletons. The biggest ten clones account for more than 0.25% of the sample.

Concerning this clone: No antigen is known for it. Base qualities are not at hand, and no much larger clone is one base apart.

V lost 2 bases and J lost 3 bases; the stretch between them is 15 bases long. The CDR3 goes from the cysteine to the phenylalanine over 16 residues. This entry keeps only the CDR3 DNA: 48 bases, framed from base 1. Looking up the germline V gene yields CDR1 SGHTA and CDR2 FQGTGA. The chain is assembled from TRBV7-3 and TRBJ2-3; TRBD2 is a possible D gene, resting on 6 matching bases. The source of this sequence is a human donor who was the organ donor for an intestinal transplant. The material was unstimulated CD4+ T cells sorted from spleen or lymph node cells, obtained before transplant. Here the CDR3 is given as CASSLGVGGITDTQYF. The bases are TGTGCCAGCAGCTTAGGTGTAGGCGGGATAACAGATACGCAGTATTTT.